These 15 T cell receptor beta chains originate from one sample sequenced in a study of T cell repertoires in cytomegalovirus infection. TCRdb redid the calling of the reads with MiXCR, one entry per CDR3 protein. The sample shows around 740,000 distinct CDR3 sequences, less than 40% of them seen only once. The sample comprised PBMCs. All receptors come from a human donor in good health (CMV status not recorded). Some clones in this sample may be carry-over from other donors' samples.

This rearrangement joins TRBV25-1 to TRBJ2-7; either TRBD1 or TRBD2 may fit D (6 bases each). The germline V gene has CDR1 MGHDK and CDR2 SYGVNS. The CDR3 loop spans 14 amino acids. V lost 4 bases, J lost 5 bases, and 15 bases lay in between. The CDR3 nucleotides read TGTGCCAGCAGTGTTCGGGGGCCGCACGACGAGCAGTACTTC. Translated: CASSVRGPHDEQYF.

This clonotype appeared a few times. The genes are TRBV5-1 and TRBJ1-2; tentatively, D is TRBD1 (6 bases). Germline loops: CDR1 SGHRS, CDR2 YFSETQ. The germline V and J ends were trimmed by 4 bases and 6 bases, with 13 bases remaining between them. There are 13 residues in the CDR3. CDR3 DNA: TGCGCCAGCAGCGCACAGGGAGTGGATGGCTACACCTTC. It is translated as CASSAQGVDGYTF.

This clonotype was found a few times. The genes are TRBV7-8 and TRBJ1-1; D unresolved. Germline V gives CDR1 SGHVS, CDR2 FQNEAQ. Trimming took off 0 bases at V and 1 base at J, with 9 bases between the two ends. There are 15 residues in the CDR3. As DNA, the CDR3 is TGTGCCAGCAGCTTAGCGCGGTCCAGGAACACTGAAGCTTTCTTT. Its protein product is CASSLARSRNTEAFF.

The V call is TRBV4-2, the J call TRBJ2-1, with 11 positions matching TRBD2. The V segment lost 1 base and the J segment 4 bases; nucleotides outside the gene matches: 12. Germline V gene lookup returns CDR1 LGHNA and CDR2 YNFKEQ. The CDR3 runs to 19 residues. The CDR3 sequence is CASSQGAVGTSGTYNEQFF. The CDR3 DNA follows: TGTGCCAGCAGCCAAGGGGCTGTCGGGACTAGCGGAACATACAATGAGCAGTTCTTC.

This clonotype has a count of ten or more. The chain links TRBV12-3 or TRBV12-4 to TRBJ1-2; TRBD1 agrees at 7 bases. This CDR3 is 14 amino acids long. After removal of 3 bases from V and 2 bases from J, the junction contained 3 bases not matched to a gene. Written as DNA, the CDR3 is TGTGCCAGCAGTTTGGGACAGCCAAACTATGGCTACACCTTC. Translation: CASSLGQPNYGYTF.

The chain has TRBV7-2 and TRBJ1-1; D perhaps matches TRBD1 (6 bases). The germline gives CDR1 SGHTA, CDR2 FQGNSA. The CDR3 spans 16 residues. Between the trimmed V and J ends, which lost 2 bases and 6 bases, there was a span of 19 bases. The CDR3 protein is CASSLISGAAGSEAFF. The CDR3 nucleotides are TGTGCCAGCAGCTTAATCTCGGGGGCAGCCGGTTCTGAAGCTTTCTTT.

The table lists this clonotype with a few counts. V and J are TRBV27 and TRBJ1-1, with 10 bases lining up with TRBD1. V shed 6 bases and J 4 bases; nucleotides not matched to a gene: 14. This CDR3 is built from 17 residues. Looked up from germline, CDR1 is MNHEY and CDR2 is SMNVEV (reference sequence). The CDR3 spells CASSPFPIRDRGTEAFF. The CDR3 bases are TGTGCCAGCAGCCCGTTCCCCATTCGGGACAGGGGCACTGAAGCTTTCTTT.

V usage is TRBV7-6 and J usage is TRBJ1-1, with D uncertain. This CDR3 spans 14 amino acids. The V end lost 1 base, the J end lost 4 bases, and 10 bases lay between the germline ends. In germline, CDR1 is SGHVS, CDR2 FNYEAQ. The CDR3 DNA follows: TGTGCCAGCAGCTTAGGGCAGGCGGTCACTGAAGCTTTCTTT. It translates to CASSLGQAVTEAFF.

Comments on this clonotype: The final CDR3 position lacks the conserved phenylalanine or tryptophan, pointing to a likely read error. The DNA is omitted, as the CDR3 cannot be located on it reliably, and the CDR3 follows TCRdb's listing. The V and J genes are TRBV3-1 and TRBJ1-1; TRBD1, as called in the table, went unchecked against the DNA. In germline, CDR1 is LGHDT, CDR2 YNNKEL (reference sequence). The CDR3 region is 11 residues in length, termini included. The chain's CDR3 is CASSQEKGAVI.

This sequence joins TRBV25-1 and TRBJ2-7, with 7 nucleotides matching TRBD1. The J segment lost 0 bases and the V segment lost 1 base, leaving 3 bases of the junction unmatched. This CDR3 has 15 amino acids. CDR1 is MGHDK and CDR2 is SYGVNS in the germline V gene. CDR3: CASSELGTDSYEQYF. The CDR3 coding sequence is TGTGCCAGCAGTGAATTGGGGACAGACTCCTACGAGCAGTACTTC.

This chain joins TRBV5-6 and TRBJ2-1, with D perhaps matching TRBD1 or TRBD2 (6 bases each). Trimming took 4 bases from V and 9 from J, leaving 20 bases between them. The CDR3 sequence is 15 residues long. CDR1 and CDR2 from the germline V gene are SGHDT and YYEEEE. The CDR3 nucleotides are TGTGCCAGCAGCCCCGGAGGGGGTAGGGACATTGAGCAGTTCTTC. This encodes CASSPGGGRDIEQFF.

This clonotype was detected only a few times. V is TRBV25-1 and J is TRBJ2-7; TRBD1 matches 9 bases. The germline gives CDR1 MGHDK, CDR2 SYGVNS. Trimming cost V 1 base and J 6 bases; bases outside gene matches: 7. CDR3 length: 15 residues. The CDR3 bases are TGTGCCAGCAGTGAATCCGGGACAGGGAGGCCCGAGCAGTACTTC. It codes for CASSESGTGRPEQYF.

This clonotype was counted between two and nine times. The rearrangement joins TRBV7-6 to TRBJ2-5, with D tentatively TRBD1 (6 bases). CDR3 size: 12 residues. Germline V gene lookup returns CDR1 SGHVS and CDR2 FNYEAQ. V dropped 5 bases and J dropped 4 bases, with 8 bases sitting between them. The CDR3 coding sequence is TGTGCCAGCAGCAGCAGGGGAGAGACCCAGTACTTC. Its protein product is CASSSRGETQYF.

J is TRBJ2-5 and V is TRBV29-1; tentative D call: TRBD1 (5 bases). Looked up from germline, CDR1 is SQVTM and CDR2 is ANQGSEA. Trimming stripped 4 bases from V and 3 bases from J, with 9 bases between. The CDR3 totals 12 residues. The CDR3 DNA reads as TGCAGCGTTGGCGTCAGGGAAGAGACCCAGTACTTC. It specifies CSVGVREETQYF.

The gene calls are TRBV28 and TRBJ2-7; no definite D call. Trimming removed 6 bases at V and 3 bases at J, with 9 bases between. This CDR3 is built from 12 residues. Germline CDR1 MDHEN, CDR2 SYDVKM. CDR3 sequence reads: CASRSTYYEQYF. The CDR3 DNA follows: TGTGCCAGCAGGTCGACATACTACGAGCAGTACTTC.